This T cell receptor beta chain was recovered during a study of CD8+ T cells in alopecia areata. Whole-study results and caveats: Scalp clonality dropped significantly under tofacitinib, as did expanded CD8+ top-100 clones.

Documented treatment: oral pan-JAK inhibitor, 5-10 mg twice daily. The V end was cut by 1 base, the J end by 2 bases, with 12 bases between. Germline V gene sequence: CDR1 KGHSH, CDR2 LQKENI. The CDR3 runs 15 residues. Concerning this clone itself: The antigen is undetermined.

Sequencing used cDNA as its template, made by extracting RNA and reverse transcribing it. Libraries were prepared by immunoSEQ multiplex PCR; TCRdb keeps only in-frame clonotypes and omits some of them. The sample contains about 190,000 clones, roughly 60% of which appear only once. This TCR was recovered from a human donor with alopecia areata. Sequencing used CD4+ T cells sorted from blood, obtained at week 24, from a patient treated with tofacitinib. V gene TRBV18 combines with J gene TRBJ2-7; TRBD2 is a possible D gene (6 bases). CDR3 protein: CASSPRRESTYEQYF. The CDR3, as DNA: TGTGCCAGCTCACCACGCCGGGAGAGCACCTACGAGCAGTACTTC.